In its sample, the clone carrying this TCR beta chain was seen once. Its target is unknown. The data were obtained in a study of T cell responses to AZD1222 COVID-19 vaccine. General study findings and limits: Repertoires were sampled only after the peak T cell response.

The CDR3 covers 11 residues. J gave up 11 bases and V 7 bases, and 10 bases lay outside the gene matches. Germline V gives CDR1 SQVTM, CDR2 ANQGSEA. Sequencing was performed with immunoSEQ multiplex PCR; in TCRdb, only in-frame clones are kept and a portion is missing. The data contain tens of thousands of clones, around 87% of them seen just once; the ten biggest clones take up approximately 15%. The origin of this receptor is an adult in good health. The sequencing here drew on peripheral blood, taken on day 0 of AZD1222 vaccination. The chain combines TRBV29-1 with TRBJ1-1, with 7 bases that match TRBD1. In DNA form, the CDR3 reads TGCAGCGACGCCCCGGGGACAGTTGCTTTCTTT. Translating gives CSDAPGTVAFF.